The sequence of this T cell receptor (beta chain) was determined in a study of T cells in Graves' hyperthyroidism and ophthalmopathy. The CDR3 sequence is 15 residues long. CDR1 and CDR2 (germline): SEHNR, FQNEAQ (reference sequence). V gave up 1 base and J gave up 1 base, with 8 bases separating them. The table lists this clonotype with a few counts. RNA transcripts gave rise to amplified TCR beta CDR3 regions. First-round RT-PCR targeting the TCR CDR3 was performed with the HTBI primer set. TCRdb used MiXCR to reprocess the multiplex PCR reads, holding one entry per CDR3 protein. The table shows about 400,000 distinct CDR3 sequences, with about 14% occurring only once.

The sample consisted of blood. The V gene is TRBV7-9, the J gene TRBJ2-4; the D is unclear. This clonotype originated in a man aged 50 to 59 with Graves' ophthalmopathy. The CDR3 protein is CASSLGLGAKNIQYF. The CDR3 nucleotides read TGTGCCAGCAGCTTAGGTTTGGGGGCCAAAAACATTCAGTACTTC.